This T cell receptor beta chain appears in the sequencing data of a study of cytomegalovirus exposure and HLA in healthy donors. Turning to the study itself: When 398 donors were genotyped, 81% of them were found to fall in the Caucasian-associated ancestry cluster.

Overall study findings and caveats: As a later analysis showed, a missense DCLRE1C variant was linked to trimming of TCR beta V- and J-genes. The authors later found TCR association rates varying by HLA locus, with DRB1 most and HLA-C fewest.

This clone was observed a handful of times. The antigen is unknown. PCR employed 60 Vbeta and 13 Jbeta primers. The method was immunoSEQ multiplex PCR; TCRdb's version includes in-frame clones alone and lacks a portion of them. Among 150,000 to 200,000 clones, roughly two thirds were seen once, and the ten largest hold 2.5% to 3%. Germline values: CDR1 LNHDA, CDR2 SQIVND (reference sequence). The CDR3 totals 15 residues. The ends lost 5 bases at V and 5 bases at J; junction bases unmatched: 5. This rearrangement joins TRBV19 to TRBJ1-6; 8 bases map to TRBD1. The sequenced material came from PBMCs. The source is a woman aged 40 to 49 in good health and CMV-seropositive. This CDR3 is CASSGGQADNSPLHF. The CDR3 region has the DNA TGTGCCAGTAGTGGGGGACAGGCAGATAATTCACCCCTCCACTTT.